This T cell receptor (beta chain) was captured by sequencing in a study of breast tumors, draining lymph nodes, adjacent tissues. Study outcomes and limitations: Tumor TCR diversity was below lymph nodes but above nontumor tissue.

Samples came from axillary lymph nodes draining the breast cancer. TCRdb called the multiplex PCR reads again in MiXCR, with one record for every CDR3 protein. The sample gives 270,000 or so distinct CDR3 sequences, around 30% of which show up once; more than 0.95% is in the top ten. This clonotype was recorded many times. Its antigen is unknown. Trimming pared 5 bases from V and 5 bases from J, leaving 6 bases between. Germline CDR1 and CDR2: MNHNY and SVGAGI (reference sequence). The CDR3 consists of 11 residues. The specimen sequenced was axillary lymph node tissue. The clonotype comes from a female donor with breast cancer. Some clones in this sample may be carry-over from other donors' samples. The chain combines TRBV6-6 with TRBJ2-5, with a weak D call TRBD1 (6 bases). CDR3 bases: TGTGCCAGCAGTACAGGGGAGACCCAGTACTTC. Amino acid sequence: CASSTGETQYF.